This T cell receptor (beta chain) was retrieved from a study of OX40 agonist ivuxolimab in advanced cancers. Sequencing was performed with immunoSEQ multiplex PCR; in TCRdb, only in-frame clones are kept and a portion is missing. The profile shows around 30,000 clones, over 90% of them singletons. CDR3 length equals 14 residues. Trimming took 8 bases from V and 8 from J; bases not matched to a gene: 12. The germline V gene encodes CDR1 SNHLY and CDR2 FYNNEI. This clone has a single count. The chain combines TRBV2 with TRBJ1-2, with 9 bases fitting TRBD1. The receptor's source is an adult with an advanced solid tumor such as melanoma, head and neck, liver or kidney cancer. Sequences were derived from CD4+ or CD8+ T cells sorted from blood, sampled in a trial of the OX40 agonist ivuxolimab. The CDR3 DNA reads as TGTGCCAGCGCCGGGGACAGGGAGGTTGGCGGCTACACCTTC. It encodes CASAGDREVGGYTF.